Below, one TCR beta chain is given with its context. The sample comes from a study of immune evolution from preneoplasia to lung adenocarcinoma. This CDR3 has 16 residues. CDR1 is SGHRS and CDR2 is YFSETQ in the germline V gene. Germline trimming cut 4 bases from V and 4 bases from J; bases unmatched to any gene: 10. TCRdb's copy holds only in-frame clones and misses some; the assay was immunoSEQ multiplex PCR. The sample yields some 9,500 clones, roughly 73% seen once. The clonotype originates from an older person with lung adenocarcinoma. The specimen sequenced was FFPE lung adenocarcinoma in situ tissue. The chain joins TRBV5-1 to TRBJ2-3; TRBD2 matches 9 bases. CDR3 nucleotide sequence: TGCGCCAGCAGCGATGGCGGGGGGGCCGCGGCAGATACGCAGTATTTT. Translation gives CASSDGGGAAADTQYF.